This T cell receptor beta chain came from a study of spatial heterogeneity in lung cancer. This clonotype was counted at least ten times. A unique molecular identifier was carried by every single TCR cDNA molecule. TCRdb called the 5' RACE reads again in MiXCR, with one record for every CDR3 protein. The sample has about 24,000 distinct CDR3 sequences, about 3.5% seen once; the top ten hold 29%. As for time point: sample taken at primary tumor resection. After removal of 4 bases from V and 10 bases from J, the junction contained 10 bases not matched to a gene. The CDR3 is 15 amino acids. Germline lookup yields CDR1 SGHRS and CDR2 YFSETQ.

This rearrangement joins TRBV5-1 to TRBJ2-1; 11 bases match TRBD2. This sample comprised PBMCs, obtained at surgery. The TCR was taken from a female donor with early-stage non-small cell lung cancer. The CDR3 is CASSAGLAEGGEQFF. Written as DNA, the CDR3 is TGCGCCAGCAGCGCGGGACTAGCGGAAGGGGGGGAGCAGTTCTTC. Together with reference TRBV5-1 and TRBJ2-1, the CDR3 gives the full variable domain: KAGVTQTPRYLIKTRGQQVTLSCSPISGHRSVSWYQQTPGQGLQFLFEYFSETQRNKGNFPGRFSGRQFSNSRSEMNVSTLELGDSALYLCASSAGLAEGGEQFFGPGTRLTVL.